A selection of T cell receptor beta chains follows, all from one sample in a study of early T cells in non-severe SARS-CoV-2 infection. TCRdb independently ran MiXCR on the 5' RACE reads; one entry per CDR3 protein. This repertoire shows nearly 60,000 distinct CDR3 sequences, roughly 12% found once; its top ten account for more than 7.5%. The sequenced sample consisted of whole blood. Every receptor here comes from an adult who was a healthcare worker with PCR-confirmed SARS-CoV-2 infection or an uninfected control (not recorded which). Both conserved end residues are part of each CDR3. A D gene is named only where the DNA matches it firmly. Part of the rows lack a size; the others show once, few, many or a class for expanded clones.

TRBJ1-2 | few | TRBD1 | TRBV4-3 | CASSPTRDRGNGYTF | TGCGCCAGCAGCCCAACCCGGGACAGGGGGAATGGCTACACCTTC
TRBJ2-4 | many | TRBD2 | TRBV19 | CASSPGTSGSINHPIIQYF | TGTGCCAGTAGTCCGGGGACTAGCGGGAGTATTAATCACCCCATCATTCAGTACTTC
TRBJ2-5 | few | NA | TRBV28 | CASSYQGSKETQYF | TGTGCCAGCAGTTACCAGGGGTCTAAAGAGACCCAGTACTTC
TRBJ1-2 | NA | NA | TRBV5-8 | CASSLWGSNYGYTF | TGTGCCAGCAGCTTGTGGGGCTCTAACTATGGCTACACCTTC
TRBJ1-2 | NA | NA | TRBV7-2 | CASSLILGADGYTF | TGTGCCAGCAGCTTAATTCTGGGGGCGGATGGCTACACCTTC
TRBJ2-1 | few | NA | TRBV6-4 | CASSEKQGGYEQFF | TGTGCCAGCAGTGAGAAACAGGGAGGGTATGAGCAGTTCTTC
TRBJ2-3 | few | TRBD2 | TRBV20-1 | CSAPTSGGVDTQYF | TGCAGTGCGCCGACTAGCGGAGGGGTAGATACGCAGTATTTT
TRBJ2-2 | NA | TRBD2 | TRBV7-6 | CASSILLALRDTGELFF | TGTGCCAGCAGCATACTACTAGCGCTACGGGACACCGGGGAGCTGTTTTTT
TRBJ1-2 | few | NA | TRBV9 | CASSVAGAAYGYTF | TGTGCCAGCAGCGTAGCCGGGGCGGCCTATGGCTACACCTTC
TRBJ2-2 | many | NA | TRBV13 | CASSENTGELFF | TGTGCCAGCAGCGAGAACACCGGGGAGCTGTTTTTT
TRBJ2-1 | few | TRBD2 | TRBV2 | CASSESPSGAPYNEQFF | TGTGCCAGCAGTGAATCCCCTAGCGGGGCCCCCTACAATGAGCAGTTCTTC
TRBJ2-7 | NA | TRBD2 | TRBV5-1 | CASSSLGSVREVPRVEQYF | TGCGCCAGCAGCTCCCTAGGTAGTGTGCGGGAGGTCCCCCGAGTGGAGCAGTACTTC
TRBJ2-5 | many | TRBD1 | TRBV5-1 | CASSLTGGYQETQYF | TGCGCCAGCAGCTTGACAGGGGGGTACCAAGAGACCCAGTACTTC
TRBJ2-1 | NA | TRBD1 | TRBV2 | CASRWTGAESYNEQFF | TGTGCCAGCAGATGGACAGGGGCGGAGAGCTACAATGAGCAGTTCTTC
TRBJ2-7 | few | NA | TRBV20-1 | CSAIEGREQYF | TGCAGTGCTATAGAAGGGCGTGAGCAGTACTTC
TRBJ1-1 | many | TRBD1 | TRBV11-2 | CASSSPQGYTEAFF | TGTGCCAGCAGCTCACCACAGGGGTACACTGAAGCTTTCTTT
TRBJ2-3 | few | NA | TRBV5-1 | CASSLPGEQYF | TGCGCCAGCAGCTTACCCGGCGAGCAGTATTTT
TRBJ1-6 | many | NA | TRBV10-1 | CASSGRTNSPLHF | TGCGCCAGCAGTGGTCGGACTAATTCACCCCTCCACTTT
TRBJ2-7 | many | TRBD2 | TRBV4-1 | CASSQGPGLAGEEQYF | TGCGCCAGCAGCCAGGGACCGGGACTAGCGGGGGAAGAGCAGTACTTC
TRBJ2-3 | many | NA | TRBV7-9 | CASSPKGGDTQYF | TGTGCCAGCAGCCCTAAGGGGGGAGATACGCAGTATTTT
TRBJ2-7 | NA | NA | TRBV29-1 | CSVAGMGNEQYF | TGCAGCGTTGCCGGGATGGGCAACGAGCAGTACTTC
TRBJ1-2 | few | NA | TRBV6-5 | CASSRGTPVEYGYTF | TGTGCCAGCAGTCGCGGGACTCCGGTAGAGTATGGCTACACCTTC
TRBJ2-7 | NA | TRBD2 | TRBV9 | CASSVTSGSHEQYF | TGTGCCAGCAGCGTAACTAGCGGGAGCCACGAGCAGTACTTC
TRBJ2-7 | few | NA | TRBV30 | CAWSAQHPYEQYF | TGTGCCTGGAGTGCCCAACACCCGTACGAGCAGTACTTC
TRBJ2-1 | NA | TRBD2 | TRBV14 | CASSQDLLAGDNEQFF | TGTGCCAGCAGCCAAGATCTACTAGCGGGAGACAATGAGCAGTTCTTC
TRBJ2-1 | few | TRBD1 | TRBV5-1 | CASRPRQGSYNEQFF | TGCGCCAGCAGGCCCAGACAGGGCTCCTACAATGAGCAGTTCTTC
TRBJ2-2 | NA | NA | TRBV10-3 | CAISDAPGELFF | TGTGCCATCAGTGATGCGCCCGGGGAGCTGTTTTTT
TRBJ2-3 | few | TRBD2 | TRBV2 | CASSPTTAGGTDTQYF | TGTGCCAGCAGTCCCACTACGGCGGGGGGCACAGATACGCAGTATTTT
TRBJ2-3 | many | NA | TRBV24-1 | CATSEYSVTDTQYF | TGTGCCACCAGTGAATACAGTGTCACAGATACGCAGTATTTT
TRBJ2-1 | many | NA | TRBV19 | CASSIGATGEQFF | TGTGCCAGTAGTATCGGCGCCACCGGGGAGCAGTTCTTC
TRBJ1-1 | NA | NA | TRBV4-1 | CASSHGVNTEAFF | TGCGCCAGCAGCCACGGGGTGAACACTGAAGCTTTCTTT
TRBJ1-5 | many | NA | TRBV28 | CASTPGEEGPQHF | TGTGCCAGCACCCCCGGGGAGGAGGGGCCCCAGCATTTT
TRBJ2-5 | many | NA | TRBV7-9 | CASSPQDVLYQETQYF | TGTGCCAGCAGTCCGCAGGACGTATTGTATCAAGAGACCCAGTACTTC
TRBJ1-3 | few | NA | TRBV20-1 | CSANRREIGNTIYF | TGCAGTGCTAATCGGCGGGAAATTGGAAACACCATATATTTT
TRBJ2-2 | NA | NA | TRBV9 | CASSEELPGGELFF | TGTGCCAGCAGCGAGGAGCTGCCAGGCGGGGAGCTGTTTTTT
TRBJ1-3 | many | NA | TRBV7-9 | CASSLGDRDTSSGNTIYF | TGTGCCAGCAGCTTAGGGGATCGGGACACGAGCTCTGGAAACACCATATATTTT
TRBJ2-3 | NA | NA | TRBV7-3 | CSTDTQYF | TGTTCTACAGATACGCAGTATTTT
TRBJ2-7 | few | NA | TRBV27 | CASSYREFGYEQYF | TGTGCCAGCAGTTACCGGGAGTTCGGGTACGAGCAGTACTTC
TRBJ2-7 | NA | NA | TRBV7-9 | CASSFRHGMDEQYF | TGTGCCAGCAGCTTCAGACACGGGATGGACGAGCAGTACTTC
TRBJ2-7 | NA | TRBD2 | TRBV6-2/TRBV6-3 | CASSYGTSVYEQYF | TGTGCCAGCAGTTACGGGACTAGCGTTTACGAGCAGTACTTC
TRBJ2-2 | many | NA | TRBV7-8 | CASSSQGSTGELFF | TGTGCCAGCAGTTCTCAGGGAAGCACCGGGGAGCTGTTTTTT
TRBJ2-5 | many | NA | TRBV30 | CAWSVGRPGQETQYF | TGTGCCTGGAGTGTCGGCAGGCCTGGCCAAGAGACCCAGTACTTC
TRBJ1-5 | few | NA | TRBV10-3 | CAISEMAGRYQPQHF | TGTGCCATCAGTGAGATGGCAGGGCGTTACCAGCCCCAGCATTTT
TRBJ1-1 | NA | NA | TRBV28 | CASSDPSRGITEAFF | TGTGCCAGCAGTGACCCGTCCCGGGGTATCACTGAAGCTTTCTTT
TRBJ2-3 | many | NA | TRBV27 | CASSFQQVRTDTQYF | TGTGCCAGCAGTTTTCAACAGGTCCGCACAGATACGCAGTATTTT
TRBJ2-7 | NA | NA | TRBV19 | CASGARSSYEQYF | TGTGCCAGTGGAGCCAGGAGCTCCTACGAGCAGTACTTC
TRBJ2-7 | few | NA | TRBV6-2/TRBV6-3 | CASSYVAEPYEQYF | TGTGCCAGCAGTTACGTAGCGGAACCCTACGAGCAGTACTTC
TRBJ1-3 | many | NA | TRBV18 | CASSLSGSSGNTIYF | TGTGCCAGCTCACTGTCGGGGTCTTCTGGAAACACCATATATTTT